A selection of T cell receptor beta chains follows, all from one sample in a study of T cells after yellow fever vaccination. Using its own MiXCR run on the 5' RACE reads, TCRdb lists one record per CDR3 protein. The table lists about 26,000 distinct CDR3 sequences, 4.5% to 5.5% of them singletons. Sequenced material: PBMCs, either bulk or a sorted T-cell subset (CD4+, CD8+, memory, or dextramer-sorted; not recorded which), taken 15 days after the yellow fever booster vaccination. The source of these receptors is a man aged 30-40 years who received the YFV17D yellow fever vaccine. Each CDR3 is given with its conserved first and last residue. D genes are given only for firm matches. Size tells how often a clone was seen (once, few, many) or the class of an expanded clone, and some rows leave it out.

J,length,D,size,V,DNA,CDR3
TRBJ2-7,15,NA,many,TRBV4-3,TGCGCCAGCAGCCAAGAGTTCAGGGGGGCGTACGAGCAGTACTTC,CASSQEFRGAYEQYF
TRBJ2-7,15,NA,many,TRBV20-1,TGCAGTGCTAGACCGCCCGGGAGTCGAGGGGTCGAGCAGTACTTC,CSARPPGSRGVEQYF
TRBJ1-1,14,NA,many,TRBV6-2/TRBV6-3,TGTGCCAGCCGATCCCCCGGGGGTGAAACTGAAGCTTTCTTT,CASRSPGGETEAFF
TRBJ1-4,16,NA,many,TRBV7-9,TGTGCCAGCAGCCCCTTATTGGCAGATCTTAATGAAAAACTGTTTTTT,CASSPLLADLNEKLFF
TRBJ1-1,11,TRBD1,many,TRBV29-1,TGCAGCGTGAAACAGGGGGCGGAAGCTTTCTTT,CSVKQGAEAFF
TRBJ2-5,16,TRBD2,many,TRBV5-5,TGTGCCAGCAGCTCAACAGCGGGAGGAGTGACAGAGACCCAGTACTTC,CASSSTAGGVTETQYF
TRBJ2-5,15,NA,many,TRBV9,TGTGCCAGCAGCGTTTCCCCCGGGACAAAAGAGACCCAGTACTTC,CASSVSPGTKETQYF
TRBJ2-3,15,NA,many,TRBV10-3,TGTGCCATCAGTCCCCCGGGAGAGGGGACAGATACGCAGTATTTT,CAISPPGEGTDTQYF
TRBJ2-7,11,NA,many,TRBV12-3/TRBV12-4,TGTGCCAGCAGGTCGAGCACCGAGCAGTACTTC,CASRSSTEQYF
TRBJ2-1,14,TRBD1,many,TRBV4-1,TGCGCCAGCAGCCTGGACAGGGCCTACAATGAGCAGTTCTTC,CASSLDRAYNEQFF
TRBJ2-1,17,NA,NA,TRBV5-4,TGTGCCAGCAGCTTGGTGGGACCGCCGAGCTCCTACAATGAGCAGTTCTTC,CASSLVGPPSSYNEQFF
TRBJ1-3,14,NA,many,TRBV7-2,TGTGCCAGCAGCACAGGGTTCCCTGGAAACACCATATATTTT,CASSTGFPGNTIYF
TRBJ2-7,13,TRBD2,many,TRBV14,TGTGCCAGCAGCCAAGACCTAGGACTAGACCTGTACTTC,CASSQDLGLDLYF
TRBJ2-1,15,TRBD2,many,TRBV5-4,TGTGCCAGCAGCTTAGGCCTAGCGGGGTACAATGAGCAGTTCTTC,CASSLGLAGYNEQFF
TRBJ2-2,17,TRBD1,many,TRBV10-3,TGTGCCACCTCCTCGACAGGGGGCGAATCTCGCACCGGGGAGCTGTTTTTT,CATSSTGGESRTGELFF
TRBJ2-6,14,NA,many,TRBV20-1,TGCAGTGCTAGAGCAGGGACCGGGGCCAACGTCCTGACTTTC,CSARAGTGANVLTF
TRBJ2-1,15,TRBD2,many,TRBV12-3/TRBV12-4,TGTGCCAGCAGCCAAGTGACTAGCGGGAGCAATGAGCAGTTCTTC,CASSQVTSGSNEQFF
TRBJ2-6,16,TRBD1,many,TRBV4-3,TGCGCCAGCAGCCACACAGGGGGCGCTGGGGCCAACGTCCTGACTTTC,CASSHTGGAGANVLTF
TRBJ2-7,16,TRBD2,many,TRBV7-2,TGTGCCAGCAGCTTGGGACTAGCGGGAGGGCTCTACGAGCAGTACTTC,CASSLGLAGGLYEQYF
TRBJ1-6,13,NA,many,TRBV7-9,TGTGCCAGCGGCCACCTCGGGGGGACACCCCTCCACTTT,CASGHLGGTPLHF
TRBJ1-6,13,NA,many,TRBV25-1,TGTGCCAGCAGTGAACAGGGCGTTTCACCCCTCCACTTT,CASSEQGVSPLHF
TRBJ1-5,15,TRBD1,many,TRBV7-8,TGTGCCAGCAGCCCGGACAGGGCTTTCAATCAGCCCCAGCATTTT,CASSPDRAFNQPQHF
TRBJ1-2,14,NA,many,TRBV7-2,TGTGCCAGCAGCAACGCCGGTGGAGTCTATGGCTACACCTTC,CASSNAGGVYGYTF
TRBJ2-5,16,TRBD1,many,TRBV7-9,TGTGCCAGCACGCTCCCCGGAAGGGGGCGCGAGGAGACCCAGTACTTC,CASTLPGRGREETQYF
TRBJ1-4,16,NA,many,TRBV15,TGTGCCACCAGCAGAGTCACTCCGCAGGGGAATGAAAAACTGTTTTTT,CATSRVTPQGNEKLFF
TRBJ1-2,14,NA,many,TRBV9,TGTGCCAGCAGCCCAGGGCAGGGCCGTTATGGCTACACCTTC,CASSPGQGRYGYTF
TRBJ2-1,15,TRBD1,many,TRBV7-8,TGTGCCAGCAGCTTAGGGGACAGGGCTGGGAATGAGCAGTTCTTC,CASSLGDRAGNEQFF
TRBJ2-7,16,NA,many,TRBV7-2,TGTGCCAGCAGCTTAGTCGGGGGTCCAAGCTCCTACGAGCAGTACTTC,CASSLVGGPSSYEQYF
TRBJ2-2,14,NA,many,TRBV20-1,TGCAGTGCTAAACCCCATCCAGGGACCGGGGAGCTGTTTTTT,CSAKPHPGTGELFF
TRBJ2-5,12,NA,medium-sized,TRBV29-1,TGCAGCGTTGCGATGGTTAAGCAGACCCAGTACTTC,CSVAMVKQTQYF
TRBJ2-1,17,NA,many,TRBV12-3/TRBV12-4,TGTGCCAGCAGTCCCTTAGACTTCTTCGAGAAGTACAATGAGCAGTTCTTC,CASSPLDFFEKYNEQFF
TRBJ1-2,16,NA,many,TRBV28,TGTGCCAGCAGTTTAAGGGGCGGACAGAGCGGTTATGGCTACACCTTC,CASSLRGGQSGYGYTF
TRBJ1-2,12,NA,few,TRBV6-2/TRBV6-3,TGTGCCACTGCGGACGGGGACTATGGCTACACCTTC,CATADGDYGYTF
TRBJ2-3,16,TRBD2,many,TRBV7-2,TGTGCCAGCAGCTTGAACGGCGGGAGGGGGTCAGATACGCAGTATTTT,CASSLNGGRGSDTQYF
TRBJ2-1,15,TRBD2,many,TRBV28,TGTGCCAGCAGTTCCCAGCGGGAGGGGGTCAATGAGCAGTTCTTC,CASSSQREGVNEQFF
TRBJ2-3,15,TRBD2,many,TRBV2,TGTGCCAGCAGCTTGGGACTAGCGGACACAGATACGCAGTATTTT,CASSLGLADTDTQYF
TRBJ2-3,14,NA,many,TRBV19,TGTGCCAGTAAGACAGTAGGGGCCACAGATACGCAGTATTTT,CASKTVGATDTQYF
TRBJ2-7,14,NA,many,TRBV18,TGTGCCAGCTCACCCCTAGACATCTCCTACGAGCAGTACTTC,CASSPLDISYEQYF
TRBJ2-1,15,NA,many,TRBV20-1,TGCAGTGCCCCGCCCGGGGTAGCCGTGGACAATGAGCAGTTCTTC,CSAPPGVAVDNEQFF
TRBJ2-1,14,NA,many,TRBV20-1,TGCAGTGCTAGACGGGGATTTTCCTACAATGAGCAGTTCTTC,CSARRGFSYNEQFF
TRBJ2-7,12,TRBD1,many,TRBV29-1,TGCAGCGTTGGCCAGGGGGTTTGGGAGCAGTACTTC,CSVGQGVWEQYF
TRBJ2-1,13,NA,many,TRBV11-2,TGTGCCAGCAGCTTAGACTGGATCCTTGAGCAGTTCTTC,CASSLDWILEQFF
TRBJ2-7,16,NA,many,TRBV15,TGTGCCACCAGCAGAGGAGGGCGAGGGGGAGACTACGAGCAGTACTTC,CATSRGGRGGDYEQYF
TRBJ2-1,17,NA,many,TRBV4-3,TGCGCCAGCAGCCAAGAGGGGAGCATGGGCTCCTACAATGAGCAGTTCTTC,CASSQEGSMGSYNEQFF
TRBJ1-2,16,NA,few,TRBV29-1,TGCAGCGTTGAAGGCGGTCCCGGGAACAGTCGGTCTGGCTACACCTTC,CSVEGGPGNSRSGYTF
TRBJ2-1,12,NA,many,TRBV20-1,TGCAGTGCTTCGTTCACGGGAGATGAGCAGTTCTTC,CSASFTGDEQFF
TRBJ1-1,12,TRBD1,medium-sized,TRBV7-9,TGTGCCAGCAGCGGGACAGGGGTTGAAGCTTTCTTT,CASSGTGVEAFF
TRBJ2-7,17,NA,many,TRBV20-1,TGCAGTGCTAGAGATTTTCGCTCGGAGGGGAGCTCCTACGAGCAGTACTTC,CSARDFRSEGSSYEQYF
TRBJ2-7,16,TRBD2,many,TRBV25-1,TGTGCCAGCAGTGAATTGGGAACTAGCGGGAGGTACGAGCAGTACTTC,CASSELGTSGRYEQYF
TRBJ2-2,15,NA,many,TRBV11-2,TGTGCCAGCAGCTTAAGGGCCCAACCGCCGGGGGAGCTGTTTTTT,CASSLRAQPPGELFF
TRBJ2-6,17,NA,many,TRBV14,TGTGCCAGCAGCCAAGTATTCGGGGCTACTGGGGCCAACGTCCTGACTTTC,CASSQVFGATGANVLTF
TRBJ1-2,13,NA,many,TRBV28,TGTGCCAGCAGTTTGCCCCTAAAGGGAGGCTACACCTTC,CASSLPLKGGYTF